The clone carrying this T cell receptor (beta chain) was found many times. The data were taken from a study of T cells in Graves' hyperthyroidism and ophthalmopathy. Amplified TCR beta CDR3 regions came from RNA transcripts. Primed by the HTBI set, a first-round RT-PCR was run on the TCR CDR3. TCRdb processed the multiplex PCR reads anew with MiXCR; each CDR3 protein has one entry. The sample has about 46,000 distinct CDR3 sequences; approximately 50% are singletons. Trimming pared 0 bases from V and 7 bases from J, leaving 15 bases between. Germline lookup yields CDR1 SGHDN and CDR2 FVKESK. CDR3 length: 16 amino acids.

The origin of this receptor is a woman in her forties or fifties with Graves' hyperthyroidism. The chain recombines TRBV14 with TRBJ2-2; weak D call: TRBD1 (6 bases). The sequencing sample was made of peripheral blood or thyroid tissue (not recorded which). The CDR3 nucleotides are TGTGCCAGCAGCCAAGAGGGGACAAGGTTTGGCGGGGAGCTGTTTTTT. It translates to CASSQEGTRFGGELFF.